A selection of T cell receptor beta chains follows, all from one sample in a study of T cells in Graves' hyperthyroidism and ophthalmopathy. TCRdb reprocessed the multiplex PCR reads with MiXCR, giving one entry per CDR3 protein. The repertoire has around 500,000 distinct CDR3 sequences, around 15% of them found once; the top ten carry 14%. The sequencing input was blood. The receptors derive from a middle-aged woman with Graves' hyperthyroidism. CDR3s include the opening cysteine and the closing phenylalanine or tryptophan. D genes are given only for firm matches. Rows give clone size only sometimes, using once, few, many, or a class for an expanded clone.

v_call	j_call	d_call	clone_size	cdr3_aa	cdr3_nt
TRBV20-1	TRBJ2-1	-	many	CSANPWHSSHNEQFF	TGCAGTGCAAATCCATGGCACTCGTCCCACAATGAGCAGTTCTTC
TRBV5-1	TRBJ2-7	-	-	CASSQGTGASYEQYF	TGTGCCAGCAGCCAAGGAACGGGAGCCTCCTACGAGCAGTACTTC
TRBV27	TRBJ2-5	TRBD1	many	CASSLFSGGARETQYF	TGTGCCAGCAGTTTATTTTCAGGGGGCGCAAGAGAGACCCAGTACTTC
TRBV20-1	TRBJ2-1	TRBD2	few	CSARSPGTSGSGVYNEQFF	TGCAGTGCTAGAAGCCCCGGGACTAGCGGATCAGGGGTCTACAATGAGCAGTTCTTC
TRBV4-1	TRBJ1-3	-	-	CASSQDKYGLFSGNTIYF	TGCGCCAGCAGCCAAGATAAATACGGACTCTTCTCTGGAAACACCATATATTTT
TRBV29-1	TRBJ2-1	-	few	CSVDLWGAPYNEQFF	TGCAGCGTGGACTTGTGGGGGGCCCCCTACAATGAGCAGTTCTTC
TRBV5-1	TRBJ2-7	TRBD2	many	CASSLAQGLAGVSYEQYF	TGCGCCAGCAGCTTGGCCCAGGGACTAGCGGGAGTTTCCTACGAGCAGTACTTC
TRBV20-1	TRBJ2-3	TRBD2	many	CSASSGIADTQYF	TGCAGTGCTAGTAGCGGGATTGCAGATACGCAGTATTTT
TRBV2	TRBJ2-2	TRBD2	few	CASSEIPSGRGGTGELFF	TGTGCCAGCAGTGAAATTCCTAGCGGGAGGGGCGGCACCGGGGAGCTGTTTTTT
TRBV4-1	TRBJ1-4	-	-	CASSPGTYEKLFF	TGCGCCAGCAGTCCCGGGACCTATGAAAAACTGTTTTTT
TRBV7-3	TRBJ2-7	-	many	CASPPRAGSPFLLDEQYF	TGTGCCAGCCCGCCCCGGGCCGGGAGCCCATTTCTATTGGACGAGCAGTACTTC
TRBV28	TRBJ2-7	-	many	CASRLGQTYEQYF	TGTGCCAGCAGGTTAGGACAAACCTACGAGCAGTACTTC
TRBV7-8	TRBJ2-7	TRBD2	-	CASSLQGRLALREQYF	TGTGCCAGCAGCTTACAAGGCCGACTAGCCCTACGCGAGCAGTACTTC
TRBV5-1	TRBJ1-4	-	few	CASSPSGLQWEKLFF	TGCGCCAGCAGCCCCAGTGGCCTTCAATGGGAAAAACTGTTTTTT
TRBV20-1	TRBJ2-2	TRBD2	-	CSARVSGILTGELFF	TGCAGTGCTAGAGTTAGCGGGATTCTCACCGGGGAGCTGTTTTTT
TRBV30	TRBJ2-1	-	many	CAWSRGGTYNEQFF	TGTGCCTGGAGTCGTGGGGGGACTTACAATGAGCAGTTCTTC
TRBV5-1	TRBJ1-1	TRBD1	-	CASSLIGQGNTEAFF	TGCGCCAGCAGCTTGATTGGACAGGGGAACACTGAAGCTTTCTTT
TRBV7-9	TRBJ1-1	TRBD1	many	CASSQGQGENTEAFF	TGTGCCAGCAGCCAAGGACAGGGAGAGAACACTGAAGCTTTCTTT
TRBV10-1	TRBJ1-1	-	few	CASSETSGDTEAFF	TGCGCCAGCAGTGAAACTTCAGGGGACACTGAAGCTTTCTTT
TRBV25-1	TRBJ2-1	-	-	CASSTKVYNEQFF	TGTGCCAGCAGCACCAAGGTTTACAATGAGCAGTTCTTC
TRBV29-1	TRBJ2-2	TRBD2	few	CSGRGEITGELFF	TGCAGCGGGCGGGGGGAAATCACCGGGGAGCTGTTTTTT
TRBV2	TRBJ2-5	TRBD2	many	CASIREVHETQYF	TGTGCCAGCATTCGGGAGGTCCACGAGACCCAGTACTTC
TRBV5-1	TRBJ1-1	TRBD1	-	CASSPGQASHTEAFF	TGCGCCAGCAGTCCGGGACAGGCGAGCCACACTGAAGCTTTCTTT
TRBV4-1	TRBJ2-7	TRBD2	few	CASRYDLTSGYEQYF	TGCGCCAGCAGATACGACCTTACTAGCGGCTACGAGCAGTACTTC
TRBV9	TRBJ2-7	-	few	CASSTRPGYEQYF	TGTGCCAGCAGCACACGGCCGGGCTACGAGCAGTACTTC
TRBV5-1	TRBJ2-1	-	few	CASSSHGVDEQFF	TGCGCCAGCAGCTCTCACGGTGTCGATGAGCAGTTCTTC
TRBV18	TRBJ1-3	-	few	CASSPPGPTGNTIYF	TGTGCCAGCTCACCTCCCGGCCCAACTGGAAACACCATATATTTT
TRBV3-1	TRBJ2-3	TRBD2	many	CASSLPTAGPDTQYF	TGTGCCAGCAGCTTGCCGACAGCGGGGCCAGATACGCAGTATTTT
TRBV28	TRBJ1-5	-	many	CASSFLQPQHF	TGTGCCAGCAGTTTTCTGCAGCCCCAGCATTTT
TRBV28	TRBJ2-3	-	-	CASSSNRGTGGTDTQYF	TGTGCCAGCAGTTCGAACAGGGGGACCGGGGGGACAGATACGCAGTATTTT
TRBV29-1	TRBJ1-1	TRBD1	-	CSVRTGPEAFF	TGCAGCGTTCGGACAGGGCCTGAAGCTTTCTTT
TRBV20-1	TRBJ1-3	-	few	CSARGQGGSGNTIYF	TGCAGTGCTAGAGGTCAAGGAGGCTCTGGAAACACCATATATTTT
TRBV20-1	TRBJ2-3	-	-	CSARLLGAGAGDTQYF	TGCAGTGCTAGATTACTCGGGGCGGGCGCGGGGGATACGCAGTATTTT
TRBV28	TRBJ2-2	TRBD1	few	CASETLGQGYTGELFF	TGTGCCAGCGAAACCCTGGGACAGGGGTACACCGGGGAGCTGTTTTTT
TRBV6-1	TRBJ2-5	-	many	CASSEAQGFEETQYF	TGTGCCAGCAGTGAAGCGCAAGGGTTTGAAGAGACCCAGTACTTC
TRBV11-3	TRBJ2-3	TRBD2	-	CASSFAGLAFSTDTQYF	TGTGCCAGCAGCTTCGCCGGACTAGCCTTTAGCACAGATACGCAGTATTTT
TRBV28	TRBJ1-2	-	many	CASSFVSLVDGYTF	TGTGCCAGCAGTTTTGTCTCCCTTGTGGATGGCTACACCTTC
TRBV9	TRBJ1-2	-	-	CASRGPTLGGGYTF	TGTGCCAGCAGGGGACCGACGCTGGGAGGGGGCTACACCTTC
TRBV12-3/TRBV12-4	TRBJ2-1	-	-	CASSLGQGPEQFF	TGTGCCAGCAGTTTAGGGCAGGGGCCTGAGCAGTTCTTC
TRBV6-1	TRBJ2-7	-	many	CASMRGSSYEQYF	TGTGCCAGCATGCGAGGTTCGTCCTACGAGCAGTACTTC
TRBV20-1	TRBJ2-1	-	many	CSAMSVWGANYNEQFF	TGCAGTGCTATGTCCGTTTGGGGGGCTAACTACAATGAGCAGTTCTTC
TRBV7-2	TRBJ2-1	TRBD2	-	CASSSIGLAGGGEQFF	TGTGCCAGCAGCTCGATTGGCCTAGCGGGAGGGGGTGAGCAGTTCTTC
TRBV3-1	TRBJ2-7	-	-	CASSHRGGNEQYF	TGTGCCAGCAGCCATAGGGGCGGGAACGAGCAGTACTTC
TRBV4-1	TRBJ2-7	TRBD1	-	CASSQAAGQGVNYEQYF	TGCGCCAGCAGCCAGGCCGCGGGACAGGGGGTCAACTACGAGCAGTACTTC
TRBV19	TRBJ2-1	-	-	CASSTPGTDNEQFF	TGTGCCAGTAGTACCCCCGGGACGGACAATGAGCAGTTCTTC
TRBV6-1	TRBJ1-1	-	many	CASSYRESNTEAFF	TGTGCCAGCAGCTACAGGGAGTCAAACACTGAAGCTTTCTTT
TRBV18	TRBJ1-1	-	many	CASSPDRSRGTEAFF	TGTGCCAGCTCACCAGATAGGAGTAGGGGAACTGAAGCTTTCTTT
TRBV19	TRBJ1-2	TRBD1	few	CASKAGTANYGYTF	TGTGCCAGTAAGGCCGGGACAGCTAACTATGGCTACACCTTC
TRBV11-3	TRBJ2-3	TRBD1	-	CASGDSVNTDTQYF	TGTGCCAGCGGGGACAGTGTCAACACAGATACGCAGTATTTT
TRBV7-9	TRBJ1-1	TRBD1	many	CASSLVQGGGTEAFF	TGTGCCAGCAGCTTAGTACAGGGGGGAGGCACTGAAGCTTTCTTT
TRBV6-2/TRBV6-3	TRBJ2-3	TRBD2	-	CASRPPSSGPPDTQYF	TGTGCCAGCAGACCCCCTTCTAGCGGGCCCCCAGATACGCAGTATTTT
TRBV29-1	TRBJ2-5	-	many	CSVEEGAETQYF	TGCAGCGTTGAGGAGGGGGCCGAGACCCAGTACTTC
TRBV28	TRBJ2-2	-	many	CASRRQSNTGELFF	TGTGCCAGCAGGAGACAGTCGAACACCGGGGAGCTGTTTTTT
TRBV24-1	TRBJ2-3	-	few	CATSDPDRTTDTQYF	TGTGCCACCAGTGATCCAGACAGGACCACAGATACGCAGTATTTT
TRBV6-2/TRBV6-3	TRBJ2-3	-	-	CASSPWGATDTQYF	TGTGCCAGCAGCCCCTGGGGGGCCACAGATACGCAGTATTTT
TRBV7-8	TRBJ2-5	-	many	CASSSAPGVGQETQYF	TGTGCCAGCAGCTCCGCTCCGGGTGTGGGCCAAGAGACCCAGTACTTC
TRBV28	TRBJ1-2	-	few	CASGQGIMGGYTF	TGTGCCAGCGGCCAGGGGATTATGGGTGGCTACACCTTC